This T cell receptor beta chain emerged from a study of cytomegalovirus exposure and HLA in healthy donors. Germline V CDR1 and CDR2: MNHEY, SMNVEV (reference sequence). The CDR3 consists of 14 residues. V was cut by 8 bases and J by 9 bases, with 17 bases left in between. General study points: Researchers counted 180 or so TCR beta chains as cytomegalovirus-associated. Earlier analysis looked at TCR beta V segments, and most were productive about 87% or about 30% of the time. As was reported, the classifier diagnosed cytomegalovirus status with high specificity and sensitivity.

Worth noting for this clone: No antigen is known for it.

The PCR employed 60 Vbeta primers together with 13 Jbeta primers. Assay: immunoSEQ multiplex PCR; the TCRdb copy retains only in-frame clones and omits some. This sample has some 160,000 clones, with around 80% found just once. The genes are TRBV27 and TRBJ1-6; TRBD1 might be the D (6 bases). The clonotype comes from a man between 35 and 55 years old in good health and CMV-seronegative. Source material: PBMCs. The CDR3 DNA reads TGTGCCAGCTTCTCAGGGGTCGGACCTTCACCCCTCCACTTT. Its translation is CASFSGVGPSPLHF.